The 23 T cell receptor beta chains reported below all come from one sample, sequenced in a study of T cell responses to AZD1222 COVID-19 vaccine. Profiled with immunoSEQ multiplex PCR; TCRdb holds only in-frame clones, not every one. Altogether around 200,000 clones are present, about 92% being singletons, with the ten largest covering around 4%. Sequencing was performed on peripheral blood, taken on day 0 of AZD1222 vaccination. The source is an adult in good health.

This clone was seen a single time. The chain employs TRBV4-2 and TRBJ1-5; TRBD1 is a possible D gene (6 bases). Trimming removed 8 bases from V and 1 base from J, with 18 bases in between. This CDR3 is built from 16 residues. Germline CDR1 is LGHNA and CDR2 is YNFKEQ. CDR3 in amino acids: CASGNTGIASNQPQHF. The CDR3 region has the DNA TGTGCCAGCGGAAATACAGGGATTGCGAGCAATCAGCCCCAGCATTTT.

The chain combines TRBV27 with TRBJ1-2; the match to TRBD1 covers 9 bases. The J segment lost 7 bases and the V segment lost 3 bases, leaving 9 bases of the junction unmatched. There are 15 residues in the CDR3. The germline V gene has CDR1 MNHEY and CDR2 SMNVEV (reference sequence). The DNA for the CDR3 is TGTGCCAGCAGTTTGGACAGGGGAGTGTTTTCTGGCTACACCTTC. Protein: CASSLDRGVFSGYTF.

The chain carries TRBV19 and TRBJ1-5, with D tentatively TRBD1 (5 bases). The CDR3 is 13 amino acids. V lost 7 bases and J lost 2, with 9 bases in between. Per germline, CDR1 LNHDA and CDR2 SQIVND (reference sequence). Written as DNA, the CDR3 is TGTGCCAGTACGTGGGGGGGCAATCAGCCCCAGCATTTT. This sequence encodes CASTWGGNQPQHF.

The chain is built from TRBV29-1 and TRBJ2-7; 7 nucleotides agree with TRBD1. CDR1 SQVTM and CDR2 ANQGSEA come from the germline V gene. The CDR3 runs 12 residues. The junction had 8 bases not matched to a gene; V was cut back by 8 bases and J by 4 bases. CDR3 DNA sequence: TGCAGCTCCGGACAGGTTCGGTACGAGCAGTACTTC. This sequence encodes CSSGQVRYEQYF.

This chain joins TRBV18 and TRBJ1-4; D is possibly TRBD1 (6 bases). Germline V gene lookup returns CDR1 KGHSH and CDR2 LQKENI. V lost 5 bases, J lost 5 bases, and 12 bases lay in between. The CDR3 has 14 amino acids. In DNA form, the CDR3 reads TGTGCCAGCTCAGTCGGGACACTAAATGAAAAACTGTTTTTT. Residues: CASSVGTLNEKLFF.

The chain employs TRBV7-8 and TRBJ2-7, with 10 bases matching TRBD2. V was clipped by 5 bases and J by 5 bases; unmatched bases: 9. There are 15 residues in the CDR3. Germline CDR1 is SGHVS and CDR2 is FQNEAQ. The CDR3 loop reads CASSKQRGGYNEQYF. The CDR3 coding sequence is TGTGCCAGCAGCAAGCAGCGGGGGGGCTACAACGAGCAGTACTTC.

The J gene is TRBJ1-1, the V gene TRBV12-5; D uncertain. Trimming shortened V by 0 bases and J by 11 bases, and 19 bases separated the two germline ends. CDR3 length: 15 amino acids. Germline V gene lookup returns CDR1 LGHNT and CDR2 FRNRAP. The CDR3 reads CASGLVETTSSKAFF. CDR3 in DNA: TGTGCTAGTGGTTTGGTAGAAACGACAAGCAGTAAGGCTTTCTTT.

DNA for the CDR3: TGCGCCAGCAGCCCCTGGAGGGGGTCAACTAATGAAAAACTGTTTTTT. Residues: CASSPWRGSTNEKLFF. The chain has TRBV5-1 and TRBJ1-4, with a weak D call TRBD1 (6 bases). Between the trimmed V and J ends, which lost 4 bases and 0 bases, there was a span of 13 bases. The CDR3 sequence is 16 residues long. Germline assignment: CDR1 SGHRS and CDR2 YFSETQ.

For this clone: The junction departs from germline at one end; a sequencing error may be responsible. The chain links TRBV19 to TRBJ2-5, with D possibly TRBD1 on 6 matching bases. This CDR3 has 14 residues. CDR1 and CDR2 from the germline V gene are LNHDA and SQIVND (reference sequence). CDR3 coding DNA: TGTGCCAGCCGCTCAGGGGCAGGCCAAGGGACCCAGTACTTC. Encoded protein: CASRSGAGQGTQYF.

The chain links TRBV11-2 to TRBJ2-2, with TRBD2 identical over 14 bases. Trimming at V came to 7 bases and at J to 6 bases, leaving 7 bases not matched to a gene. The germline V gene has CDR1 SGHAT and CDR2 FQNNGV. The CDR3 extends over 16 amino acids. Here the CDR3 reads CASKTSGLAGAGELFF. The CDR3 DNA reads TGTGCCAGCAAGACTTCGGGACTAGCGGGAGCCGGGGAGCTGTTTTTT.

This clone was counted once. The V and J genes are TRBV7-8 and TRBJ2-2; tentative D call: TRBD2 (6 bases). Trimming shortened V by 4 bases and J by 0 bases, and 9 bases separated the two germline ends. The CDR3 has 15 amino acids. Germline loops: CDR1 SGHVS, CDR2 FQNEAQ. CDR3 in DNA: TGTGCCAGCAGCTCCCGGGAGCCGAACACCGGGGAGCTGTTTTTT. This translates into CASSSREPNTGELFF.

This chain links TRBV18 with TRBJ1-1; D possibly corresponds to TRBD1 (5 bases). The ends were cut back, 0 bases at V and 7 bases at J, with 9 bases in the middle. Germline V gene sequence: CDR1 KGHSH, CDR2 LQKENI. The CDR3 sequence is 13 residues long. CDR3 sequence: CASSPPGLFEAFF. The CDR3 DNA reads as TGTGCCAGCTCACCACCGGGGCTGTTTGAAGCTTTCTTT.

The chain is built from TRBV10-3 and TRBJ2-1; possible D gene TRBD2, 6 bases. The CDR3 sequence is 16 residues long. The ends were cut back, 0 bases at V and 4 bases at J, with 13 bases in the middle. The germline gives CDR1 ENHRY, CDR2 SYGVKD. CDR3 amino acids: CAISESGLASYNEQFF. CDR3 bases: TGTGCCATCAGTGAGTCGGGGCTAGCGTCGTACAATGAGCAGTTCTTC.

The sample holds one count of this clone. The chain carries TRBV14 and TRBJ2-1, with 10 positions matching TRBD1. Per germline, CDR1 SGHDN and CDR2 FVKESK. The CDR3 extends over 19 amino acids. Losses at the gene ends were 2 bases for V and 0 bases for J; bases not matched to a gene: 10. CDR3: CASSQRGTGAVISYNEQFF. Here the CDR3 DNA reads TGTGCCAGCAGCCAAAGGGGGACAGGGGCCGTAATCTCCTACAATGAGCAGTTCTTC.

The chain couples TRBV5-1 to TRBJ1-2; 8 nucleotides align to TRBD1. The germline V gene has CDR1 SGHRS and CDR2 YFSETQ. The CDR3 runs 14 residues. With 6 bases clipped from V and 6 bases from J, the junction kept 10 bases outside the gene matches. The CDR3 is CASKTGQGSDGYTF. In nucleotides, the CDR3 is TGCGCCAGCAAGACCGGACAGGGTAGCGATGGCTACACCTTC.

This chain connects TRBV3-1 (or the pseudogene TRBV3-2) to TRBJ2-7; D remains ambiguous. The CDR3 has 16 amino acids. Trimming removed 2 bases from V and 3 bases from J, with 17 bases in between. The germline V gene encodes CDR1 LGHDT and CDR2 YNNKEL (reference sequence). The CDR3 coding sequence is TGTGCCAGCAGCCAACTCCGACCCGCTGCCGGCTACGAGCAGTACTTC. It encodes CASSQLRPAAGYEQYF.

The chain has TRBV24-1 and TRBJ2-2; tentative D call: TRBD1 (5 bases). V shed 4 bases and J shed 5 bases, with 13 bases lying between them. Germline CDR1 KGHDR, CDR2 SFDVKD. The CDR3 covers 15 residues. CDR3 nucleotide sequence: TGTGCCACCAGTGACCCCCGACAGCAGACCGGGGAGCTGTTTTTT. It encodes CATSDPRQQTGELFF.

V usage is TRBV7-8 and J usage is TRBJ1-2; no clear D. The CDR3 is 14 amino acids. Trimming stripped 5 bases from V and 1 base from J, with 11 bases between. CDR1 and CDR2 (germline): SGHVS, FQNEAQ. This chain's CDR3 is CASSERTVNYGYTF. The CDR3 nucleotides are TGTGCCAGCAGCGAGAGGACCGTTAACTATGGCTACACCTTC.

This clone was detected only once. The same CDR3 arises from other DNA sequences in this sample as well. V is TRBV5-1 and J is TRBJ1-1; tentative D call: TRBD1 (6 bases). The V gene's germline CDR1 is SGHRS and CDR2 YFSETQ. CDR3 length equals 13 residues. Trimming removed 5 bases at V and 3 bases at J, with 11 bases between. CDR3 sequence (DNA): TGCGCCAGCAGGCGGGGGGGCCACACTGAAGCTTTCTTT. Its translation is CASRRGGHTEAFF.

This rearrangement joins TRBV11-2 to TRBJ1-6; D is uncertain. CDR3 size: 16 residues. Germline-derived CDR1 and CDR2 are SGHAT and FQNNGV. With 5 bases removed from V and 9 bases from J, the gap between germline ends came to 20 bases. CDR3 sequence: CASSPPDRLGVSPLHF. The CDR3 DNA reads as TGTGCCAGCAGCCCCCCGGACCGACTTGGCGTTTCACCCCTCCACTTT.

J is TRBJ2-3 and V is TRBV6-5; D is unclear. From germline, CDR1 is MNHEY and CDR2 SVGAGI. CDR3 length equals 13 residues. The V and J ends lost 8 bases and 2 bases respectively, with 11 bases between them. The CDR3 DNA is TGTGCCAGCCGGCCCGGATCCACAGATACGCAGTATTTT. The encoded protein is CASRPGSTDTQYF.

The J gene is TRBJ1-3, the V gene TRBV15; D unclear. The CDR3 loop spans 13 amino acids. Trimming took 7 bases from V and 5 from J, leaving 12 bases between them. Germline CDR1 reads LNHNV; CDR2 reads YYDKDF (reference sequence). The CDR3 loop is CATTQGRRNTIYF. The CDR3 nucleotides are TGTGCCACCACCCAAGGAAGAAGAAACACCATATATTTT.

V is TRBV5-1 and J is TRBJ2-1; D possibly corresponds to TRBD2 (6 bases). Germline CDR1 reads SGHRS; CDR2 reads YFSETQ. Trimming pared 0 bases from V and 7 bases from J, leaving 17 bases between. The CDR3 is made up of 16 amino acids. The CDR3 spells CASSLGAGLTVNEQFF. Written as DNA, the CDR3 is TGCGCCAGCAGCTTGGGGGCGGGATTGACGGTGAATGAGCAGTTCTTC. Variable domain in full (rest from reference TRBV5-1 and TRBJ2-1): KAGVTQTPRYLIKTRGQQVTLSCSPISGHRSVSWYQQTPGQGLQFLFEYFSETQRNKGNFPGRFSGRQFSNSRSEMNVSTLELGDSALYLCASSLGAGLTVNEQFFGPGTRLTVL.